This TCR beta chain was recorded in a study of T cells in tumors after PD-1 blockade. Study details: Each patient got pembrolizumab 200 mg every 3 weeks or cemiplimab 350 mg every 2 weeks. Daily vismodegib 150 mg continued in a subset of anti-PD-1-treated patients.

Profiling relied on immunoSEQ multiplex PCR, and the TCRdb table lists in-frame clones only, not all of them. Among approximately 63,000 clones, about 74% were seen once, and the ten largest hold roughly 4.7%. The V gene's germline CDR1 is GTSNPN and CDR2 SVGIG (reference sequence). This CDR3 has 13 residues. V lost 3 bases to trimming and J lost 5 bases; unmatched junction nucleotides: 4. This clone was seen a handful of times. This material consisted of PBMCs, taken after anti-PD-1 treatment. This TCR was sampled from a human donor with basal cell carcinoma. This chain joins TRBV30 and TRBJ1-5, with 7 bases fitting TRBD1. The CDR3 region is CAWSADRDQPQHF. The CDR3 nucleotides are TGTGCCTGGAGCGCAGACAGGGATCAGCCCCAGCATTTT.